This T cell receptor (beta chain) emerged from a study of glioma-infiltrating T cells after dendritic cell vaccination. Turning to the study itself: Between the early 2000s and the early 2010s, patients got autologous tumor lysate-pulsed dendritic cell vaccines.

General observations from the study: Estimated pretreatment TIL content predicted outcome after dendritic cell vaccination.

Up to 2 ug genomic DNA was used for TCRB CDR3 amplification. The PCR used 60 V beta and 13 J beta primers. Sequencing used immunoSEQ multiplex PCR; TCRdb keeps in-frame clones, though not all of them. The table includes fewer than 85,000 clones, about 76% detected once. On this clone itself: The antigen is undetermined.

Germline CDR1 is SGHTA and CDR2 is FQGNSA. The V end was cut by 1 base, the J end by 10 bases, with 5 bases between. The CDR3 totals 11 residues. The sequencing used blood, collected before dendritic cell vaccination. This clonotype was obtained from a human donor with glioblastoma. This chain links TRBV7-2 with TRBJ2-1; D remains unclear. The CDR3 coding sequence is TGTGCCAGCAGCTTAGTCACAGAGCAGTTCTTC. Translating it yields CASSLVTEQFF.